This TCR beta chain was sequenced for a study of OX40 agonist ivuxolimab in advanced cancers. On cycle 4 day 1 and cycle 7 day 1, as well as at baseline, blood was sampled. The table came from immunoSEQ multiplex PCR; TCRdb's copy has only in-frame clones and leaves some out. The sample carries some 20,000 clones, under 90% recorded once. CDR3 length: 16 residues. CDR1 is GTSNPN, CDR2 SVGIG, per germline (reference sequence). J gave up 0 bases and V 3 bases, and 10 bases lay outside the gene matches. This TCR came from an adult with an advanced solid tumor such as melanoma, head and neck, liver or kidney cancer. The chain has TRBV30 and TRBJ2-7, with 8 bases aligning to TRBD1. The specimen was CD4+ or CD8+ T cells sorted from blood, collected in a trial of the OX40 agonist ivuxolimab. CDR3 sequence: CAWRSAGTGASYEQYF. In DNA form, the CDR3 reads TGTGCCTGGAGGTCCGCCGGGACAGGCGCCTCCTACGAGCAGTACTTC.